This is a list of T cell receptor beta chains from one sample in a study of TIL therapy for anti-PD-1-resistant metastatic lung cancer. Assay used: immunoSEQ multiplex PCR; TCRdb lists only in-frame clones, some missing. The sample lists more than 45,000 clones; less than 75% were seen once. Sequencing used blood, obtained at baseline. All receptors come from a person between 25 and 79 years old with non-small cell lung cancer. Both conserved end residues are part of each CDR3. The order of the fields is CDR3 DNA, CDR3 protein, clone size, V gene, J gene, D gene. A D gene is named only where the DNA matches it firmly. Expanded clones are given a class, and other clones once, few, many or no size at all.

TGTGCCAGCAGTGTCGCAGGGCTCTCCTACGAGCAGTACTTC,CASSVAGLSYEQYF,few,TRBV28,TRBJ2-7,-
TGTGCTAGTGGTTTGGTATCCGGGACACCGCGGTTCTTC,CASGLVSGTPRFF,few,TRBV12-5,TRBJ2-1,-
TGTGCCAGCAGTGAACAGGGTTCTGAGAACACTGAAGCTTTCTTT,CASSEQGSENTEAFF,once,TRBV2,TRBJ1-1,-
TGTGCCAGCTCCCTGATCTCCTACGAGCAGTACTTC,CASSLISYEQYF,-,TRBV6-6,TRBJ2-7,-
TGTGCCAGCAGCTTGAGCGGACAGACTAACTATGGCTACACCTTC,CASSLSGQTNYGYTF,-,TRBV5-6,TRBJ1-2,-
TGTGCCAGCTCACCATCGACAGGGGTGGCTCAGCCCCAGCATTTT,CASSPSTGVAQPQHF,few,TRBV18,TRBJ1-5,TRBD1
TGTGCCAGCAGCCAACTTAGGCAGCGGGGGATTCAAGAGACCCAGTACTTC,CASSQLRQRGIQETQYF,few,TRBV14,TRBJ2-5,TRBD2
TGTGCCAGCAGTTGGACAGCGAAGAACACTGAAGCTTTCTTT,CASSWTAKNTEAFF,-,TRBV28,TRBJ1-1,-
TGTGCCAGCAGGGGGGACAGCGCTAATGAAAAACTGTTTTTT,CASRGDSANEKLFF,-,TRBV2,TRBJ1-4,TRBD1
TGTGCCAGCAGCGCCGGGACTAGCGGGACCAGTGAGCAGTTCTTC,CASSAGTSGTSEQFF,-,TRBV9,TRBJ2-1,TRBD2
TGCGCCAGCAGCTTGTGGGGAATGGATCAGCCCCAGCATTTT,CASSLWGMDQPQHF,few,TRBV5-1,TRBJ1-5,-
TGTGCCAGCAGTTCCACGGGGCGGGGGTACGAGCAGTACTTC,CASSSTGRGYEQYF,-,TRBV28,TRBJ2-7,TRBD2
TGTGCCAGCAGTCGATCAGGGAGCTCCTACGAGCAGTACTTC,CASSRSGSSYEQYF,-,TRBV28,TRBJ2-7,-
TGTGCAAGTCGCTTAGTAAAGGGTCTGAACACTGAAGCTTTCTTT,CASRLVKGLNTEAFF,-,TRBV12-2,TRBJ1-1,-
TGTGCCAGCAGCTCCCAAGGACTAGCGGGGGGCAACTACGAGCAGTACTTC,CASSSQGLAGGNYEQYF,-,TRBV11-2,TRBJ2-7,TRBD2
TGTGCCAGCAGCGTAGCTACGGCGGGGCAGGGCTACACCTTC,CASSVATAGQGYTF,few,TRBV9,TRBJ1-2,-
TGTGCCAGCAGCTTGGGTTTATTTGACCGGCAGAACACTGAAGCTTTCTTT,CASSLGLFDRQNTEAFF,-,TRBV11-3,TRBJ1-1,-
TGTGCCAGCAGTTACGGGGACTCGTCCTACGAGCAGTACTTC,CASSYGDSSYEQYF,-,TRBV6-5,TRBJ2-7,-
TGTGCCAGTATTAGACAGGGGGACCGCTCCTACGAGCAGTACTTC,CASIRQGDRSYEQYF,-,TRBV13,TRBJ2-7,TRBD1
TGTGCCAGCAGTGAAGCAAAGTTAAGAAATGAAAAACTGTTTTTT,CASSEAKLRNEKLFF,-,TRBV2,TRBJ1-4,-
TGTGCCAGCAGCTTGGACAGACACAATCAGCCCCAGCATTTT,CASSLDRHNQPQHF,few,TRBV5-4,TRBJ1-5,-
TGTGCCAGCAGCCGGCAGGGGGAATACAGTGAGCAGTTCTTC,CASSRQGEYSEQFF,-,TRBV6-5,TRBJ2-1,TRBD1
TGTGCCAGCAGCTCCAATAGCAATCAGCCCCAGCATTTT,CASSSNSNQPQHF,-,TRBV7-8,TRBJ1-5,-
TGTGCCAGCAGCTTAGCCACTACGGGAGTGTGGCAGTTCTTC,CASSLATTGVWQFF,-,TRBV5-6,TRBJ2-1,-
TGTGCCAGCAGCTTACCCCAGGAAAACCCCTACGAGCAGTACTTC,CASSLPQENPYEQYF,-,TRBV7-9,TRBJ2-7,-
TGTGCCAGCTCGCGGACTAGCGGGAGGTACGAGCAGTACTTC,CASSRTSGRYEQYF,once,TRBV18,TRBJ2-7,TRBD2
TGTGCCAGCAGTTGGCGTGGCAGGGCTAGCAATCAGCCCCAGCATTTT,CASSWRGRASNQPQHF,-,TRBV28,TRBJ1-5,-
TGTGCCAGCAGTTACCTTATGTCAGGGAATGAGCAGTTCTTC,CASSYLMSGNEQFF,-,TRBV6-5,TRBJ2-1,-
TGCAGTGCTGAGGGAGCTTTCTTT,CSAEGAFF,-,TRBV20-1,TRBJ1-1,-
TGTGCCAGCAGTGAAACAACAACTAATGAAAAACTGTTTTTT,CASSETTTNEKLFF,few,TRBV2,TRBJ1-4,-
TGTGCCAGCAGCCTCAAGGGAAGGAAAGAGACCCAGTACTTC,CASSLKGRKETQYF,-,TRBV7-2,TRBJ2-5,-
TGTGCCAGCAGTACCAACCGGGGGAGGGATACGCAGTATTTT,CASSTNRGRDTQYF,-,TRBV27,TRBJ2-3,-